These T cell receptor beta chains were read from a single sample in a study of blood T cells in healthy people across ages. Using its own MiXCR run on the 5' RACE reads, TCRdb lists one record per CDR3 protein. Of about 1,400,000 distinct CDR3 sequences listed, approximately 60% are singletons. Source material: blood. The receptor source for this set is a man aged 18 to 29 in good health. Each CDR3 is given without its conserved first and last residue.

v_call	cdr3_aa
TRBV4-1	ASSQPGRGRGSPLH
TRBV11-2	ASSLGTQLYNEQF
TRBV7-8	ASRRVAGSTEAF
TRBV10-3	AAQTGSSYEQY
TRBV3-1	ASSLPGQTNWGYT
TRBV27	ASAGLASYEQY
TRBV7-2	ASKRLASTSTDTQY
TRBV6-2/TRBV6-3	ASSSWGRVETQY
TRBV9	ASSVVGGKLRYNEQF
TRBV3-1	ASSQDYEETQY
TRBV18	ASSRQGREAF
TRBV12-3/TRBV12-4	ASGDRGLEETQY
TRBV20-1	SANVPSSSYEQY
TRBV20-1	SAIPRVGGTQY
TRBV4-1	ASSQVVQANEQF
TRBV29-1	SVEDRSNYEQY
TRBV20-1	SARDIRGNTDTQY
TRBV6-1	ASSEFRATQY
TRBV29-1	SVLGGEQY
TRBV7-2	ASSPPGAGGRDTQY
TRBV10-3	AISPGQNQETQY
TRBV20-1	SARAMETGLAGNEQF
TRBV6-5	ASSYSGGTYNEQF
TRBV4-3	ASSQGELAGGTDTQY
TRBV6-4	ASRNYGTSVNEQY
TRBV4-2	ASSQGGLERNTQY
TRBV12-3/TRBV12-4	ASSRVGGGQPQH
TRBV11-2	AGSSGLADTQY
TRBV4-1	ASSLERELYDEQF
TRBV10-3	AIRRGGTVTSRSYGYT
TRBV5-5	ASRPGTGKYEQY
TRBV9	ASSDARGIADTQY
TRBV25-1	ASSEGGDTQY
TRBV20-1	SAQGGGGPLQY
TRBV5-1	ASSLWSAAQVYGYT
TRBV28	ASSRGGWDQETQY
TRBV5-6	ASSGTTGEQY
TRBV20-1	SARDSGNIEQF
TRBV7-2	ASSLYGSWEQF
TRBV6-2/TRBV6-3	ASRQTPSDTQY